The sequence of this T cell receptor (beta chain) was determined in a study of T cells after yellow fever vaccination. Whole-study results and caveats: Clonotypes shared by both compartments, CD4 and CD8, made up a small share. A large majority of primary-vaccination clones showed up again after the booster (approximately 96% CD4, roughly 91% CD8). The secondary response peaked faster, at day 5 versus 15, but was weaker.

TCRdb called the 5' RACE reads again in MiXCR, with one record for every CDR3 protein. This sample has hundreds of thousands of distinct CDR3 sequences, with around 10% found just once. This clonotype occurred a few times. No antigen is known for it. The ends were cut back, 4 bases at V and 2 bases at J, with 6 bases in the middle. The CDR3 has 13 amino acids. Germline V lookup: CDR1 LGHNT, CDR2 FRNRAP. The TCR was taken from a man aged 18 to 30 who received the YFV17D yellow fever vaccine. The V and J genes are TRBV12-5 and TRBJ1-5; D unresolved. Sequences were derived from PBMCs, sampled on the day of the first yellow fever vaccination. The CDR3 reads CASGYGGNQPQHF. The CDR3 DNA is TGTGCTAGTGGTTATGGGGGCAATCAGCCCCAGCATTTT.